The T cell receptor (beta chain) described here comes from a study of T cell responses to AZD1222 COVID-19 vaccine. Data came from immunoSEQ multiplex PCR; TCRdb stores just in-frame clones and leaves some out. The sample holds over 75,000 clones; around nine tenths are singletons and the top ten take approximately 10%. As concerns this clone: Its matching antigen is unknown.

The CDR3 totals 15 residues. Per the germline V gene, CDR1 is MDHEN and CDR2 is SYDVKM. The V end lost 6 bases, the J end lost 6 bases, and 19 bases lay between the germline ends. Study-wide results and limits: Repertoire collection took place solely once the T cell response had peaked.

The material was peripheral blood, obtained 28 days after the second AZD1222 dose. The chain has TRBV28 and TRBJ2-3; D may be TRBD2 (5 bases). The receptor's source is an adult who received the AZD1222 COVID-19 vaccine. CDR3 DNA sequence: TGTGCCAGCAGCCCACTCCGGGATCTAGGGGATACGCAGTATTTT. This translates into CASSPLRDLGDTQYF.